This section outlines one TCR beta chain sequence together with its context. Newly diagnosed patients aged 18 to 65 had hyperthyroidism of under 2 months' duration. These data are taken from a study of T cells in Graves' hyperthyroidism and ophthalmopathy. Background on the study: Pretreatment peripheral blood was obtained at initial diagnosis.

The CDR3 is 14 residues long. Germline V CDR1 and CDR2: LNHDA, SQIVND (reference sequence). V lost 8 bases and J lost 1; bases outside the gene matches: 6. What was amplified from RNA transcripts were TCR beta CDR3 regions. An initial round of RT-PCR targeting the TCR CDR3 relied on the HTBI primer set. TCRdb re-called the multiplex PCR reads through MiXCR, storing one row per CDR3 protein. The sample includes around 760,000 distinct CDR3 sequences, about a third of them seen just once. The sequenced material came from blood. The clonotype was recovered from a woman aged 40 to 50 with Graves' hyperthyroidism. The chain employs TRBV19 and TRBJ2-7, with 9 bases identical to TRBD1. CDR3 in amino acids: CASEDRGPSYEQYF. CDR3 sequence (DNA): TGTGCCAGTGAGGACAGGGGTCCATCCTACGAGCAGTACTTC.